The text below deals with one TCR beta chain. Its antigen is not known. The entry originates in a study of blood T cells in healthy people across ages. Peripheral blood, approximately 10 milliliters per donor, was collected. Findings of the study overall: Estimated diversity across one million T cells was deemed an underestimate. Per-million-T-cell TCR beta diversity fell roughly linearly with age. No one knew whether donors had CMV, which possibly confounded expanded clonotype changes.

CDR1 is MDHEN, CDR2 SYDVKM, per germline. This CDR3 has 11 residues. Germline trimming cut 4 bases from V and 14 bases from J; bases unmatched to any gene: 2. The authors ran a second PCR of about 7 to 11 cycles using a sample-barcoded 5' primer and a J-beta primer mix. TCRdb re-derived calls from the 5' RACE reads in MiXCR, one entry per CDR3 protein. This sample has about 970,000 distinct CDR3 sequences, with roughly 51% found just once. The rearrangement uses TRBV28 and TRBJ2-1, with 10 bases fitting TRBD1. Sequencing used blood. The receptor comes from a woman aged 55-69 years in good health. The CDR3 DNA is TGTGCCAGCAGTTGGGACAGGGGTAAGTTCTTC. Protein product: CASSWDRGKFF.